This entry describes one T cell receptor (beta chain). The sample originates from a study of blood T cell repertoires in COVID-19. As for the study in general: Acute and convalescent COVID-19 samples came from the United States, Italy and Spain. PBMCs, B-cell-depleted T cells, or T cells were the source of the cDNA or gDNA that made up the material.

Per the original data handling: Reference gene primer amplification gave estimated nucleated cell counts. The table came from immunoSEQ multiplex PCR; TCRdb's copy has only in-frame clones and leaves some out. D and trimming were read from the DNA, whereas the V and J calls and clone size are those reported in that table. Found here are roughly 120,000 clones, roughly 88% of them singletons; the top ten hold nearly 0.9%. With 0 bases removed from V and 2 bases from J, the gap between germline ends came to 9 bases. The CDR3 contains 14 residues. Germline V lookup: CDR1 SGHRS, CDR2 YFSETQ. This receptor was taken from a woman aged 45-60 years with active or convalescent COVID-19. The J gene is TRBJ2-7, the V gene TRBV5-1; D remains unclear. The sequencing input was peripheral blood. CDR3 bases: TGCGCCAGCAGCTTGGTTGGCAGGACCTACGAGCAGTACTTC. This encodes CASSLVGRTYEQYF. The whole variable domain, remainder taken from reference TRBV5-1 and TRBJ2-7, is KAGVTQTPRYLIKTRGQQVTLSCSPISGHRSVSWYQQTPGQGLQFLFEYFSETQRNKGNFPGRFSGRQFSNSRSEMNVSTLELGDSALYLCASSLVGRTYEQYFGPGTRLTVT.